The clone carrying this T cell receptor beta chain was observed many times. Its antigen is currently unknown. These data originate in a study of T cell responses to AZD1222 COVID-19 vaccine. General study points: Repertoires were obtained solely post-peak T cell response. Females outnumbered males among donors, who were mostly white British; clonal diversity was possibly underestimated.

Libraries were prepared by immunoSEQ multiplex PCR; TCRdb keeps only in-frame clonotypes and omits some of them. The table lists 90,000 to 150,000 clones, around 85% of them singletons. Trimming took 2 bases from V and 6 from J, leaving 11 bases between them. The CDR3 loop spans 14 amino acids. Germline CDR1 is SEHNR and CDR2 is FQNEAQ (reference sequence). This receptor was taken from an adult in good health. This specimen was peripheral blood, taken on day 0 of AZD1222 vaccination. The J gene is TRBJ2-1, the V gene TRBV7-9; possibly TRBD2 for D (5 bases). The CDR3 region has the DNA TGTGCCAGCAGCTTACTGGCTAGCCTCAATGAGCAGTTCTTC. Encoded protein: CASSLLASLNEQFF.